These 5 T cell receptor beta chains were all obtained from the same sample, sequenced in a study of T-cell memory formation after mild COVID-19 listed by TCRdb under 2021. The method behind the library was 5' RACE. Instrument used: Illumina NovaSeq 6000. The public sequencing data were trimmed at Q25 with fastp and processed into clonotypes with MiXCR by TCRdb, which kept only in-frame beta chains. Each CDR3 protein gets just one entry, which takes the most common genes and DNA from the rows behind it. This sample has 400,000 to 500,000 distinct CDR3 sequences in its table, and around 24% of those were observed once. The ten largest account for around 9% of the sample. The sequenced sample was PBMCs or a T cell subset sorted from them (not recorded which). These receptors all come from an adult woman who had mild COVID-19 (a few samples of this study predate the infection). The sample titles of this study are shuffled in the database, so cell type and time point are left out; the donor was told from shared clones.

This clonotype was counted at least ten times. The V and J genes are TRBV20-1 and TRBJ2-7; 10 nucleotides match TRBD1. With 5 bases clipped from V and 2 bases from J, the junction kept 9 bases outside the gene matches. There are 15 residues in the CDR3. The germline CDR1 and CDR2 sequences are DFQATT and SNEGSKA (reference sequence). The CDR3 coding sequence is TGCAGTGCTTCCGACCGGGACAGGGGAACCTACGAGCAGTACTTC. Its translation is CSASDRDRGTYEQYF.

There are a few counts of this clonotype. This chain connects TRBV3-1 to TRBJ2-6; D call uncertain. The CDR3 is made up of 17 amino acids. Trimming removed 3 bases at V and 2 bases at J, with 14 bases between. Per the germline V gene, CDR1 is LGHDT and CDR2 is YNNKEL (reference sequence). Here the CDR3 reads CASSQQAYGTGANVLTF. The CDR3 coding sequence is TGTGCCAGCAGCCAGCAGGCGTATGGGACTGGGGCCAACGTCCTGACTTTC.

A few counts support this clonotype. This chain joins TRBV30 and TRBJ2-7, with 9 bases fitting TRBD1. Trimming removed 2 bases from V and 5 bases from J; junction bases left unmatched: 4. This CDR3 contains 13 residues. CDR1 and CDR2 from the germline V gene are GTSNPN and SVGIG (reference sequence). The CDR3 nucleotides are TGTGCCTGGAGTATGGGACAGGGAAACGAGCAGTACTTC. It encodes CAWSMGQGNEQYF.

The chain employs TRBV9 and TRBJ2-1; 9 positions match TRBD2. Looked up from germline, CDR1 is SGDLS and CDR2 is YYNGEE. V dropped 0 bases and J dropped 7; count of bases not matched to a gene: 14. The CDR3 has 18 amino acids. CDR3 amino acids: CASSVDGDAGGIGNEQFF. The CDR3, as DNA: TGTGCCAGCAGCGTAGATGGAGATGCGGGAGGGATTGGGAATGAGCAGTTCTTC.

This clonotype has more than one count but fewer than ten. V and J are TRBV25-1 and TRBJ1-4, with 9 bases matching TRBD1. Per germline, CDR1 MGHDK and CDR2 SYGVNS. Losses at the gene ends were 4 bases for V and 7 bases for J; bases not matched to a gene: 4. CDR3 size: 14 residues. CDR3 sequence reads: CASSATGGSEKLFF. As DNA, the CDR3 is TGTGCCAGCAGTGCCACAGGGGGCAGTGAAAAACTGTTTTTT.